What follows are 32 T cell receptor beta chains derived from one specimen sequenced in a study of Ad26.COV2.S vaccination and SARS-CoV-2 variants. Treatment reported: around 19 received Ad26.COV2.S at low or high dose, single or two shots; a few received placebo; per-sample allocation not given. The study sampled participants on day 63 after the first vaccine or placebo injection. Method: immunoSEQ multiplex PCR; TCRdb's copy keeps in-frame clones and lacks some. The repertoire includes approximately 420,000 clones, approximately 90% of them detected once, and 3.6% sits in the top ten. The sequences come from peripheral blood, collected in a trial of Ad26.COV2.S vaccine versus placebo. These receptors all come from a person aged 18-65 years who received the Ad26.COV2.S COVID-19 vaccine or a placebo.

The chain combines TRBV19 with TRBJ2-7, with a possible D match to TRBD2 (5 bases). Trimming took off 5 bases at V and 1 base at J, with 18 bases between the two ends. Germline V gene sequence: CDR1 LNHDA, CDR2 SQIVND (reference sequence). The CDR3 totals 16 residues. DNA for the CDR3: TGTGCCAGTAGTCCCCGGGAAGGCGTACTTTCCTACGAGCAGTACTTC. This codes for CASSPREGVLSYEQYF.

The chain recombines TRBV15 with TRBJ1-1; a weak D match, TRBD1 (5 bases). Germline CDR1 is LNHNV and CDR2 is YYDKDF (reference sequence). Trimming took 5 bases from V and 4 from J, leaving 14 bases between them. This CDR3 is built from 14 residues. The CDR3 sequence: CATSVQGRGTEAFF. The DNA for the CDR3 is TGTGCCACCAGCGTTCAGGGTCGAGGCACTGAAGCTTTCTTT.

This chain uses TRBV7-6 with TRBJ2-1, with D unresolved. Trimming cost V 5 bases and J 1 base, with 6 bases left between them. Germline-derived CDR1 and CDR2 are SGHVS and FNYEAQ. This CDR3 has 13 amino acids. CDR3 loop: CASSLDSYNEQFF. Written as DNA, the CDR3 is TGTGCCAGCAGCCTGGATTCCTACAATGAGCAGTTCTTC.

The chain has TRBV5-1 and TRBJ1-1; 7 positions match TRBD1. In germline, CDR1 is SGHRS, CDR2 YFSETQ. Losses at the gene ends were 4 bases for V and 1 base for J; bases not matched to a gene: 4. CDR3 size: 14 residues. The CDR3 coding sequence is TGCGCCAGCAGCACCAACAGGGGGAACACTGAAGCTTTCTTT. The encoded protein is CASSTNRGNTEAFF.

The gene calls are TRBV18 and TRBJ2-7, with 10 bases that match TRBD1. The V segment lost 6 bases and the J segment 6 bases; nucleotides outside the gene matches: 5. The CDR3 has 13 residues. Germline-derived CDR1 and CDR2 are KGHSH and LQKENI. CDR3 sequence reads: CASSDRGSGEQYF. The CDR3 DNA reads TGTGCCAGCTCGGACAGGGGGAGTGGCGAGCAGTACTTC.

The chain combines TRBV6-1 with TRBJ1-2; D gene unclear. The V end lost 4 bases, the J end lost 3 bases, and 18 bases lay between the germline ends. The CDR3 extends over 16 amino acids. CDR1 MNHNS and CDR2 SASEGT come from the germline V gene. CDR3 residues: CASSATRGVGYYGYTF. In DNA form, the CDR3 reads TGTGCCAGCAGTGCAACTCGCGGTGTGGGGTACTATGGCTACACCTTC.

In this sample, this clone turned up once. This sequence joins TRBV6-5 and TRBJ1-1; 8 bases align to TRBD1. The V segment lost 6 bases and the J segment 3 bases; nucleotides outside the gene matches: 6. The germline gives CDR1 MNHEY, CDR2 SVGAGI. This CDR3 has 14 amino acids. The chain's CDR3 is CASSDGTGHTEAFF. CDR3 in DNA: TGTGCCAGCAGCGACGGGACAGGACACACTGAAGCTTTCTTT.

This chain links TRBV28 with TRBJ2-7; D call uncertain. Germline V gives CDR1 MDHEN, CDR2 SYDVKM. Trimming removed 2 bases from V and 3 bases from J, with 11 bases in between. This CDR3 has 14 amino acids. The DNA for the CDR3 is TGTGCCAGCAGTTTAATAGACTTCCGCTACGAGCAGTACTTC. It codes for CASSLIDFRYEQYF.

The chain links TRBV19 to TRBJ1-4; maybe TRBD1 (6 bases). This CDR3 region has 15 residues. Germline V CDR1 and CDR2: LNHDA, SQIVND (reference sequence). V lost 2 bases to trimming and J lost 10 bases, with 17 bases between them. The CDR3 region is CASSIIRDIRGKLFF. In DNA form, the CDR3 reads TGTGCCAGTAGTATAATCAGGGATATCAGGGGAAAACTGTTTTTT. Filled out from reference TRBV19 and TRBJ1-4, the complete variable domain reads DGGITQSPKYLFRKEGQNVTLSCEQNLNHDAMYWYRQDPGQGLRLIYYSQIVNDFQKGDIAEGYSVSREKKESFPLTVTSAQKNPTAFYLCASSIIRDIRGKLFFGSGTQLSVL.

V is TRBV6-1 and J is TRBJ2-1, with D tentatively TRBD1 (5 bases). Between the trimmed V and J ends, which lost 0 bases and 2 bases, there was a span of 5 bases. The CDR3 is made up of 14 amino acids. Germline lookup yields CDR1 MNHNS and CDR2 SASEGT. The CDR3 sequence is CASSEAGPYNEQFF. Here the CDR3 DNA reads TGTGCCAGCAGTGAAGCGGGGCCCTACAATGAGCAGTTCTTC.

The J gene is TRBJ2-3, the V gene TRBV2; D possibly corresponds to TRBD1 (5 bases). This CDR3 has 15 amino acids. V was trimmed by 3 bases and J by 6 bases, leaving 16 bases between them. Germline values: CDR1 SNHLY, CDR2 FYNNEI. The CDR3 sequence: CASSEFPTVVDTQYF. The CDR3 nucleotides read TGTGCCAGCAGTGAGTTCCCGACAGTTGTCGATACGCAGTATTTT.

The genes are TRBV7-2 and TRBJ2-5; D may be TRBD1 (5 bases). Germline V gene sequence: CDR1 SGHTA, CDR2 FQGNSA. Trimming cost V 6 bases and J 5 bases, with 16 bases left between them. The CDR3 totals 14 residues. CDR3 in DNA: TGTGCCAGCAGATCGGAGACAGTCCGGGAGACCCAGTACTTC. This encodes CASRSETVRETQYF.

The table lists this clone with a few counts. The J gene is TRBJ2-7, the V gene TRBV20-1; TRBD1 matches at 10 bases. The CDR3 spans 17 residues. V lost 3 bases, J lost 6 bases, and 17 bases stayed unmatched. Germline values: CDR1 DFQATT, CDR2 SNEGSKA (reference sequence). CDR3 DNA sequence: TGCAGTGCTAGTTTTCTTGAGACAGGGGGCGAATATGGCGAGCAGTACTTC. As protein: CSASFLETGGEYGEQYF.

The CDR3 sequence: CATSREPNSPLHF. The CDR3 DNA is TGTGCCACCAGCAGAGAACCGAATTCACCCCTCCACTTT. V usage is TRBV15 and J usage is TRBJ1-6; no clear D gene. The CDR3 spans 13 residues. Germline V gene data show CDR1 as LNHNV and CDR2 as YYDKDF (reference sequence). V was trimmed by 0 bases and J by 7 bases, leaving 4 bases between them.

The genes are TRBV7-8 and TRBJ2-3, with TRBD1 identical over 11 bases. V dropped 0 bases and J dropped 4; count of bases not matched to a gene: 6. CDR1 is SGHVS and CDR2 is FQNEAQ in the germline V gene. CDR3 length equals 17 residues. DNA of the CDR3: TGTGCCAGCAGCTTAGCCAGGACAGGGGGCTCGGCAGATACGCAGTATTTT. Amino acids: CASSLARTGGSADTQYF.

This clone was seen once. The chain uses TRBV12-3 or TRBV12-4 and TRBJ1-5; no clear D. V was pared by 3 bases and J by 7 bases, with 7 bases between. The CDR3 has 12 amino acids. The CDR3: CASSFSDQPQHF. CDR3 DNA sequence: TGTGCCAGCAGTTTCAGTGACCAGCCCCAGCATTTT.

This rearrangement joins TRBV7-9 to TRBJ2-2; 7 nucleotides align to TRBD1. CDR1 and CDR2 from the germline V gene are SEHNR and FQNEAQ (reference sequence). The J segment lost 1 base and the V segment lost 4 bases, leaving 3 bases of the junction unmatched. CDR3 length equals 15 residues. The CDR3 DNA sequence: TGTGCCAGCAGCTGGGGACAGCTGAACACCGGGGAGCTGTTTTTT. This gives the protein CASSWGQLNTGELFF.

Points on this clone: A read error is possible here, since a much larger clone lies one base away. The rearrangement joins TRBV3-1 (or the pseudogene TRBV3-2) to TRBJ2-6; D ambiguous. V shed 0 bases and J shed 0 bases, with 3 bases lying between them. Germline V gene data show CDR1 as LGHDT and CDR2 as YNNKEL (reference sequence). The CDR3 is 15 residues long. CDR3 residues: CASSQDRSGANVLTF. The CDR3 bases are TGTGCCAGCAGCCAAGATCGCTCTGGGGCCAACGTCCTGACTTTC.

This chain connects TRBV5-1 to TRBJ2-7, with 7 bases fitting TRBD1. The CDR3 runs to 15 residues. With V trimmed by 0 bases and J by 2 bases, 5 bases remained unmatched. CDR1 and CDR2 from the germline V gene are SGHRS and YFSETQ. The CDR3 nucleotides are TGCGCCAGCAGCTTGGCTCCGGGACAGACCTACGAGCAGTACTTC. It yields the protein CASSLAPGQTYEQYF.

J is TRBJ2-2 and V is TRBV28; D may be TRBD1 or TRBD2 (6 bases each). This CDR3 comprises 16 residues. CDR1 is MDHEN, CDR2 SYDVKM, per germline. V shed 3 bases and J shed 4 bases, with 15 bases lying between them. CDR3 amino acids: CASSFRGGDTTGELFF. CDR3 DNA: TGTGCCAGCAGTTTCAGGGGAGGTGATACCACCGGGGAGCTGTTTTTT.

The chain joins TRBV2 to TRBJ2-7; 8 bases fit TRBD1. The CDR3 runs 13 residues. The germline V gene has CDR1 SNHLY and CDR2 FYNNEI. V dropped 7 bases and J dropped 0; count of bases not matched to a gene: 2. The CDR3 DNA sequence: TGTGCCAGCACAGGGGGCTTCTCCTACGAGCAGTACTTC. It specifies CASTGGFSYEQYF.

The rearrangement joins TRBV27 to TRBJ1-5; the match to TRBD1 covers 9 bases. The V gene end was trimmed by 6 bases and the J gene end by 4 bases; junction bases not matched to a gene: 7. The CDR3 covers 15 residues. The germline V gene has CDR1 MNHEY and CDR2 SMNVEV (reference sequence). CDR3: CASRAGTGLNQPQHF. CDR3 nucleotide sequence: TGTGCCAGCAGGGCCGGGACAGGGCTAAATCAGCCCCAGCATTTT.

V is TRBV19 and J is TRBJ1-5; the match to TRBD1 covers 8 bases. The CDR3 has 16 residues. V gave up 4 bases and J gave up 4 bases; unmatched junction bases: 9. Germline V lookup: CDR1 LNHDA, CDR2 SQIVND (reference sequence). CDR3 sequence (DNA): TGTGCCAGTAGTACGTTAGACAGGGGTCCGAATCAGCCCCAGCATTTT. This codes for CASSTLDRGPNQPQHF.

The chain uses TRBV7-9 and TRBJ1-2, with D perhaps TRBD1 (6 bases). V was trimmed by 5 bases and J by 2 bases, leaving 18 bases between them. Germline V CDR1 and CDR2: SEHNR, FQNEAQ (reference sequence). There are 16 residues in the CDR3. CDR3 DNA: TGTGCCAGCAGCCTTCCCGAGGGGGGAAAAAACTATGGCTACACCTTC. Residues: CASSLPEGGKNYGYTF.

The J gene is TRBJ1-3, the V gene TRBV10-3; perhaps TRBD1 as D (5 bases). With 0 bases removed from V and 0 bases from J, the gap between germline ends came to 9 bases. CDR3 length: 16 amino acids. Germline CDR1 ENHRY, CDR2 SYGVKD. This chain's CDR3 is CAISESARASGNTIYF. The CDR3 DNA is TGTGCCATCAGTGAGTCGGCCAGGGCCTCTGGAAACACCATATATTTT.

On this clone itself: Other DNA sequences in the sample encode the same CDR3. This chain connects TRBV7-9 to TRBJ2-7; no firm D call. CDR3 length: 12 residues. CDR1 and CDR2 (germline): SEHNR, FQNEAQ (reference sequence). V lost 5 bases to trimming and J lost 0 bases, with 5 bases between them. Here the CDR3 reads CASSLVSYEQYF. CDR3 nucleotide sequence: TGTGCCAGCAGCCTCGTCTCCTACGAGCAGTACTTC.

This sequence joins TRBV7-2 and TRBJ2-5; 12 bases fit TRBD2. The CDR3 runs 19 residues. The germline V gene has CDR1 SGHTA and CDR2 FQGNSA. V lost 5 bases and J lost 5; bases outside the gene matches: 18. The chain's CDR3 is CASSPGPLAGGPAYETQYF. In DNA, the CDR3 is TGTGCCAGCAGCCCAGGCCCGCTAGCGGGGGGGCCTGCTTATGAGACCCAGTACTTC.

The chain recombines TRBV11-2 with TRBJ2-5; 9 bases line up with TRBD1. The CDR3 runs to 15 residues. J was trimmed by 7 bases and V by 1 base; bases with no gene match: 7. The germline V gene has CDR1 SGHAT and CDR2 FQNNGV. In nucleotides, the CDR3 is TGTGCCAGCAGCTTAGGGGACAGGGTCCGGGGGACCCAGTACTTC. It specifies CASSLGDRVRGTQYF.

V is TRBV7-2 and J is TRBJ2-1; D call uncertain. Looked up from germline, CDR1 is SGHTA and CDR2 is FQGNSA. Trimming stripped 3 bases from V and 5 bases from J, with 8 bases between. This CDR3 spans 13 amino acids. The DNA of the CDR3 is TGTGCCAGCAGCTTCAGCCCCCACAATGAGCAGTTCTTC. Protein: CASSFSPHNEQFF.

V gene TRBV28 combines with J gene TRBJ2-2; the match to TRBD1 covers 7 bases. The V and J ends lost 3 bases and 6 bases, in that order; junction bases with no gene match: 7. This CDR3 region has 15 residues. Germline CDR1 reads MDHEN; CDR2 reads SYDVKM. The CDR3 protein is CASSFRGWSSGELFF. In nucleotides, the CDR3 is TGTGCCAGCAGTTTCAGGGGGTGGTCTTCCGGGGAGCTGTTTTTT. Looking up the rest from reference TRBV28 and TRBJ2-2 gives the full variable domain: DVKVTQSSRYLVKRTGEKVFLECVQDMDHENMFWYRQDPGLGLRLIYFSYDVKMKEKGDIPEGYSVSREKKERFSLILESASTNQTSMYLCASSFRGWSSGELFFGEGSRLTVL.

The chain carries TRBV7-9 and TRBJ1-5; D might be TRBD1 (5 bases). The V gene's germline CDR1 is SEHNR and CDR2 FQNEAQ (reference sequence). Between the trimmed V and J ends, which lost 3 bases and 3 bases, there was a span of 15 bases. There are 16 residues in the CDR3. CDR3 region: CASSLGTGPNNQPQHF. The CDR3 nucleotides read TGTGCCAGCAGCTTGGGGACGGGGCCGAACAATCAGCCCCAGCATTTT.

The gene calls are TRBV30 and TRBJ2-7; 9 bases agree with TRBD2. Per the germline V gene, CDR1 is GTSNPN and CDR2 is SVGIG (reference sequence). V gave up 3 bases and J gave up 0 bases; unmatched junction bases: 6. The CDR3 totals 15 residues. The CDR3 DNA sequence: TGTGCCTGGAGGCGCAGCGGGGGGCTCTCCTACGAGCAGTACTTC. Residues: CAWRRSGGLSYEQYF.